The text below deals with one T cell receptor (beta chain). Antigen specificity is unknown. This specimen comes from a study of cytomegalovirus exposure and HLA in healthy donors. Overall study results and limits: Many donors carried some public TCRs, although rarity characterized most TCR sequences. The study recorded 164 TCR beta chains that were cytomegalovirus-associated.

Repertoires were generated with immunoSEQ multiplex PCR, while TCRdb's copy carries only in-frame clones and drops some. The sample lists around 260,000 clones, around 91% occurring once. This CDR3 has 17 amino acids. Germline V gene lookup returns CDR1 LGHNA and CDR2 YSLEER. V shed 3 bases and J 4 bases; nucleotides not matched to a gene: 8. The source material was PBMCs. This sequence joins TRBV4-3 and TRBJ2-2, with 10 bases identical to TRBD2. The source is a woman aged 30 to 39 in good health and CMV-seronegative. CDR3: CASSQALAGEGTGELFF. CDR3 nucleotide sequence: TGCGCCAGCAGCCAGGCTCTAGCGGGAGAGGGCACCGGGGAGCTGTTTTTT.